These 9 T cell receptor beta chains were sequenced from one sample in a study of blood T cell repertoires in COVID-19. Profiling relied on immunoSEQ multiplex PCR, and the TCRdb table lists in-frame clones only, not all of them. The sample records 350,000 or so clones, about 88% being singletons. The specimen was PBMCs or T cells enriched from blood (not recorded which). The origin of the receptors is a woman aged 25 to 39 who had been exposed to COVID-19.

This sequence joins TRBV5-5 and TRBJ2-1, with TRBD2 matching 7 bases. V lost 2 bases, J lost 0 bases, and 11 bases stayed unmatched. Germline V gene data show CDR1 as SGHKS and CDR2 as YYEKEE (reference sequence). There are 18 residues in the CDR3. The DNA of the CDR3 is TGTGCCAGCAGCTTTGTTCCCCAGCGGACTAGCTCCTACAATGAGCAGTTCTTC. Its protein product is CASSFVPQRTSSYNEQFF.

The CDR3 spells CASSPVLAGPISYNEQFF. The CDR3 coding sequence is TGCGCCAGCAGCCCTGTCCTAGCGGGACCAATCTCCTACAATGAGCAGTTCTTC. The rearrangement links TRBV10-1 to TRBJ2-1; 9 positions agree with TRBD2. The CDR3 totals 18 residues. V shed 6 bases, J shed 0 bases, and the junction held 12 bases outside the gene matches. Looked up from germline, CDR1 is WNHNN and CDR2 is SYGVQD (reference sequence).

Concerning this clone: Other DNA sequences in this sample translate to the same CDR3. V gene TRBV11-3 combines with J gene TRBJ2-7; D might be TRBD2 (6 bases). Germline V gene lookup returns CDR1 SGHNT and CDR2 YENEEA. The CDR3 consists of 11 residues. With 3 bases removed from V and 7 bases from J, the gap between germline ends came to 7 bases. The CDR3 region is CASSFSGEQYF. DNA for the CDR3: TGTGCCAGCAGCTTTAGCGGTGAGCAGTACTTC.

CDR3 nucleotides: TGTGCCAGTACGGTCCGCCAGGGGGCGAGCGATGAGCAGTTCTTC. It specifies CASTVRQGASDEQFF. The chain couples TRBV28 to TRBJ2-1; 8 bases fit TRBD1. With V trimmed by 9 bases and J by 8 bases, 15 bases remained unmatched. Per the germline V gene, CDR1 is MDHEN and CDR2 is SYDVKM. The CDR3 loop spans 15 amino acids.

The chain employs TRBV5-1 and TRBJ2-7, with D maybe TRBD2 (7 bases). V was trimmed by 0 bases and J by 3 bases, leaving 13 bases between them. Germline lookup yields CDR1 SGHRS and CDR2 YFSETQ. The CDR3 sequence is 15 residues long. The CDR3 region has the DNA TGCGCCAGCAGCTTGGTCGGGGGGCGCCTCTACGAGCAGTACTTC. It yields the protein CASSLVGGRLYEQYF. Full variable domain (remainder filled in from reference TRBV5-1 and TRBJ2-7): KAGVTQTPRYLIKTRGQQVTLSCSPISGHRSVSWYQQTPGQGLQFLFEYFSETQRNKGNFPGRFSGRQFSNSRSEMNVSTLELGDSALYLCASSLVGGRLYEQYFGPGTRLTVT.

The rearrangement links TRBV5-1 to TRBJ2-7; 10 bases map to TRBD2. Trimming cost V 1 base and J 2 bases; bases outside gene matches: 3. The CDR3 extends over 15 amino acids. CDR1 is SGHRS, CDR2 YFSETQ, per germline. CDR3 nucleotide sequence: TGCGCCAGCAGCTTGAAAGCGGGAGGGACCTACGAGCAGTACTTC. It yields the protein CASSLKAGGTYEQYF.

This clone has just a few counts. The rearrangement joins TRBV24-1 to TRBJ1-5; D remains ambiguous. The CDR3 runs 12 residues. Germline V gene sequence: CDR1 KGHDR, CDR2 SFDVKD. Trimming removed 3 bases at V and 13 bases at J, with 12 bases between. This chain's CDR3 is CATSDEEEVQHF. For the CDR3, the DNA is TGTGCCACCAGTGATGAGGAGGAGGTTCAGCATTTT.

This chain connects TRBV10-3 to TRBJ1-3; D is possibly TRBD1 (5 bases). Germline V CDR1 and CDR2: ENHRY, SYGVKD. The CDR3 is made up of 16 amino acids. Between the trimmed V and J ends, which lost 2 bases and 0 bases, there was a span of 11 bases. The DNA for the CDR3 is TGTGCCATCAGTGAGGTCAGGGCAAACTCTGGAAACACCATATATTTT. Translation: CAISEVRANSGNTIYF.

This clone was seen more than once but under ten times. The V gene is TRBV9, the J gene TRBJ1-2; TRBD1 matches at 12 bases. The CDR3 length is 18 residues. V lost 3 bases to trimming and J lost 0 bases; unmatched junction nucleotides: 9. Germline V gives CDR1 SGDLS, CDR2 YYNGEE. CDR3 residues: CASSETRDRGRPNYGYTF. The CDR3 nucleotides read TGTGCCAGCAGCGAAACGAGGGACAGGGGGCGGCCTAACTATGGCTACACCTTC.